This T cell receptor (beta chain) was identified during a study of blood T cell repertoires in COVID-19. Study-level background: The United States, Italy and Spain provided the acute and convalescent COVID-19 samples. Nucleic acid was either cDNA or gDNA, and it came from T cells, B-cell-depleted T cells, or PBMCs.

CDR3 length equals 20 residues. The germline V gene has CDR1 LGHNT and CDR2 FRNRAP. After removal of 5 bases from V and 1 base from J, the junction contained 15 bases not matched to a gene. In the original workflow: Amplification of reference gene primers was used by the study to estimate nucleated cell counts. Sequencing was performed with immunoSEQ multiplex PCR; in TCRdb, only in-frame clones are kept and a portion is missing. V, J and clone size derive from that table, while D and trimming were established from the DNA sequence. The table shows about 170,000 clones, with roughly 80% occurring only once.

The material sequenced was peripheral blood. This rearrangement joins TRBV12-5 to TRBJ2-7, with 15 bases identical to TRBD2. This receptor was obtained from a man aged 70 or older with active or convalescent COVID-19. CDR3 region: CASGPSPAGLAGGPSYEQYF. The CDR3 DNA reads as TGTGCTAGTGGTCCGTCACCCGCGGGACTAGCGGGGGGCCCGTCCTACGAGCAGTACTTC.